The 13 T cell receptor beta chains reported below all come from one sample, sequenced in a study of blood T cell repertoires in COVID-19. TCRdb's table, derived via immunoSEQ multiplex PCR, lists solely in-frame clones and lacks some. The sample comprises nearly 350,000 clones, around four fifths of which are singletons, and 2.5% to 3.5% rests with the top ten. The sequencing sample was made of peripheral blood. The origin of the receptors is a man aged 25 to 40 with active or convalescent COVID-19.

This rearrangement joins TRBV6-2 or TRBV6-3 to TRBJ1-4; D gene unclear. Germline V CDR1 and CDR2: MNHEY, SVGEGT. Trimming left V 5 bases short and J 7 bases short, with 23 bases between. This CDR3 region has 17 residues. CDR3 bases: TGTGCCAGCAGTCAATTATTACGTCAGGTTGTCAGTGAAAAACTGTTTTTT. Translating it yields CASSQLLRQVVSEKLFF.

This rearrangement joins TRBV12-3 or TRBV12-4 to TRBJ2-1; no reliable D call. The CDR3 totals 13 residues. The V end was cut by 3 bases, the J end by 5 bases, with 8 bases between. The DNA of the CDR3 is TGTGCCAGCAGTTTTGAGCGACACAATGAGCAGTTCTTC. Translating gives CASSFERHNEQFF.

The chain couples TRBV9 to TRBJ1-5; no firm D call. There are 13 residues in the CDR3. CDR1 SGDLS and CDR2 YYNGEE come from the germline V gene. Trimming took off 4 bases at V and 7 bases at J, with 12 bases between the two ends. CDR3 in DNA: TGTGCCAGCAGCCGGGGTCGGGAACAGCCCCAGCATTTT. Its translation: CASSRGREQPQHF.

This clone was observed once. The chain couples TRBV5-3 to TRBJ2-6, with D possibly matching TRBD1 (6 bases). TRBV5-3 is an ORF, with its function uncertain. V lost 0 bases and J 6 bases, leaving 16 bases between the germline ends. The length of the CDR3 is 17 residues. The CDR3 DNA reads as TGTGCCAGAAGCTTGGGACAGGCTCCGACGGTGGCCAACGTCCTGACTTTC. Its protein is CARSLGQAPTVANVLTF.

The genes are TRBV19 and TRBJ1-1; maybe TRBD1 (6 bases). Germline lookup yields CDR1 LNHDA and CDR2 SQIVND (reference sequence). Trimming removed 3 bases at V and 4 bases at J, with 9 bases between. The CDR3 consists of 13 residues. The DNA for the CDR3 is TGTGCCAGTAGTATTGGACAGTCCACTGAAGCTTTCTTT. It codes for CASSIGQSTEAFF.

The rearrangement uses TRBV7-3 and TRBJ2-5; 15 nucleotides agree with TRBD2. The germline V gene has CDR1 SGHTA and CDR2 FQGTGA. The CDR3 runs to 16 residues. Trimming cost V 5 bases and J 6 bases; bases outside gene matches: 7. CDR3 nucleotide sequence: TGTGCCAGCAGCGCGGGACTAGCGGGAGGAAAAAAGACCCAGTACTTC. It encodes CASSAGLAGGKKTQYF.

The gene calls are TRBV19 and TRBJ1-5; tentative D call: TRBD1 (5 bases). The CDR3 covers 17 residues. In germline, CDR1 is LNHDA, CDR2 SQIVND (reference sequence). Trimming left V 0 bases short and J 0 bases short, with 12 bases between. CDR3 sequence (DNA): TGTGCCAGTAGTATAGATCTCGGGGGTTATAGCAATCAGCCCCAGCATTTT. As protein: CASSIDLGGYSNQPQHF.

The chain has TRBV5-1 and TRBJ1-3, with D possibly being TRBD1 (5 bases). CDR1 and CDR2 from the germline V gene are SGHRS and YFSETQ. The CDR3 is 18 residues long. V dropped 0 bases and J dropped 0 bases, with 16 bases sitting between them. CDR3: CASSLGGGVPSSGNTIYF. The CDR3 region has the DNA TGCGCCAGCAGCTTGGGCGGGGGGGTCCCCAGCTCTGGAAACACCATATATTTT.

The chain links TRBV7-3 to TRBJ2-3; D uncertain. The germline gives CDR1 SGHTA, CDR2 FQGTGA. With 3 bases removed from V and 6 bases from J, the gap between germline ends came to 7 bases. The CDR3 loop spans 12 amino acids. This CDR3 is CASSFSADTQYF. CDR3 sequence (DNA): TGTGCCAGCAGCTTCTCAGCGGATACGCAGTATTTT.

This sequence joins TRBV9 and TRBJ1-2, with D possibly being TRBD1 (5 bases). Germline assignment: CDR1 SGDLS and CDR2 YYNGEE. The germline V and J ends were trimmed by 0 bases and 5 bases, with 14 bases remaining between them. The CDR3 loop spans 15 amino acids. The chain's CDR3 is CASSVGQGGSYGYTF. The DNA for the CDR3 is TGTGCCAGCAGCGTAGGGCAGGGTGGATCTTATGGCTACACCTTC.

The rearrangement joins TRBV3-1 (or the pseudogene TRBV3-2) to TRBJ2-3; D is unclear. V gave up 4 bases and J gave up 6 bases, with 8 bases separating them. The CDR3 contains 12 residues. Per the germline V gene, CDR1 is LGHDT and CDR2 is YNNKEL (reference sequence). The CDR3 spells CASSRPGDTQYF. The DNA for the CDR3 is TGTGCCAGCAGCCGCCCCGGGGATACGCAGTATTTT.

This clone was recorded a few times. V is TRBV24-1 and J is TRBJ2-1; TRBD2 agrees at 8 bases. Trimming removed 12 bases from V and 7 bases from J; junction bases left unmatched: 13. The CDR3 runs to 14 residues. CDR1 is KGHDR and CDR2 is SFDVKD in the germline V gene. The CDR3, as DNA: TGTGCCGTCTCGGGGGGGCCTTTCCTTAATGAGCAGTTCTTC. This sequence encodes CAVSGGPFLNEQFF.

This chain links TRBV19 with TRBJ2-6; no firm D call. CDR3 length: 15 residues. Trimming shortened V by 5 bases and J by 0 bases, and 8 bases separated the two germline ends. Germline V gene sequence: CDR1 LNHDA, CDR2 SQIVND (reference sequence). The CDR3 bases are TGTGCCAGTAGTCCCCAGATCTCTGGGGCCAACGTCCTGACTTTC. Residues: CASSPQISGANVLTF.